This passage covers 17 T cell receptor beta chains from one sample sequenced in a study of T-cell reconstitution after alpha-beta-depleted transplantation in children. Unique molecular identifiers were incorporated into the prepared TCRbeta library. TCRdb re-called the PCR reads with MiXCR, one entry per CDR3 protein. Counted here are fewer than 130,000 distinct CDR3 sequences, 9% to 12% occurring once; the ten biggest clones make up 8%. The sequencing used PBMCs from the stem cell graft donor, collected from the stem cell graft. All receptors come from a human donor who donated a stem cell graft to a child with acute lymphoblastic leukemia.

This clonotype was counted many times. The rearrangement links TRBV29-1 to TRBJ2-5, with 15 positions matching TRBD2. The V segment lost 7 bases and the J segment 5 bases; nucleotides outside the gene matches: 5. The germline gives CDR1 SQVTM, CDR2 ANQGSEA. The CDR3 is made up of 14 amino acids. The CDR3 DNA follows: TGCAGCGGGACTAGCGGGAGGGCCCAGGAGACCCAGTACTTC. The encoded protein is CSGTSGRAQETQYF.

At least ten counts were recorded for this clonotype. CDR3 residues: CAWRQALKNIQYF. CDR3 nucleotide sequence: TGTGCCTGGCGACAGGCGCTCAAAAACATTCAGTACTTC. The chain combines TRBV30 with TRBJ2-4, with D perhaps TRBD1 (6 bases). CDR1 is GTSNPN and CDR2 is SVGIG in the germline V gene (reference sequence). Trimming stripped 5 bases from V and 3 bases from J, with 11 bases between. The CDR3 spans 13 residues.

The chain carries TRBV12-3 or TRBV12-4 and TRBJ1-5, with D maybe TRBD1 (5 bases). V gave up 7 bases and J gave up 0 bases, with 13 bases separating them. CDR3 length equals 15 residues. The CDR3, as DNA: TGTGCCAGCACCACGCGAGGGGATAGCAATCAGCCCCAGCATTTT. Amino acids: CASTTRGDSNQPQHF.

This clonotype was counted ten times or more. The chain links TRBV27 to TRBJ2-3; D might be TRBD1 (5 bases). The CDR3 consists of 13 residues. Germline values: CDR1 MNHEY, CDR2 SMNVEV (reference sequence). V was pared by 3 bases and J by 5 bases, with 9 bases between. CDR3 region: CASSFLGQDTQYF. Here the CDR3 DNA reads TGTGCCAGCAGTTTTCTGGGGCAAGATACGCAGTATTTT.

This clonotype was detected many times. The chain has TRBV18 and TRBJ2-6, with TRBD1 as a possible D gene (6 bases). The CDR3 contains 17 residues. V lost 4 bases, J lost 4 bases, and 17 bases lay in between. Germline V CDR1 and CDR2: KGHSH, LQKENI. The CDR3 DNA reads TGTGCCAGCTCACACTCGACAGGCCTCTACGGGGCCAACGTCCTGACTTTC. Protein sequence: CASSHSTGLYGANVLTF. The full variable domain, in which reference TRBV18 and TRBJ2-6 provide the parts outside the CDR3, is NAGVMQNPRHLVRRRGQEARLRCSPMKGHSHVYWYRQLPEEGLKFMVYLQKENIIDESGMPKERFSAEFPKEGPSILRIQQVVRGDSAAYFCASSHSTGLYGANVLTFGAGSRLTVL.

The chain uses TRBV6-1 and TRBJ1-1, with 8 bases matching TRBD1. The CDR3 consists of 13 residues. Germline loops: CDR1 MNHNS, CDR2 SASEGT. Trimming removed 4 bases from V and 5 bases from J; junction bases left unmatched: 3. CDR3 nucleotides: TGTGCCAGCAGTGGCGACAGGGGAACTGAAGCTTTCTTT. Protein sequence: CASSGDRGTEAFF.

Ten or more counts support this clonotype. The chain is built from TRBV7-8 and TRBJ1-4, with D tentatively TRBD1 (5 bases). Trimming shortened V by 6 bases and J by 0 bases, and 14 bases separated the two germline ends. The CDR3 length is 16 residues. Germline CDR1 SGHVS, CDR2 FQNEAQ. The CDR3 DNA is TGTGCCAGCAGGGACGGTATGGGGGCAACTAATGAAAAACTGTTTTTT. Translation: CASRDGMGATNEKLFF.

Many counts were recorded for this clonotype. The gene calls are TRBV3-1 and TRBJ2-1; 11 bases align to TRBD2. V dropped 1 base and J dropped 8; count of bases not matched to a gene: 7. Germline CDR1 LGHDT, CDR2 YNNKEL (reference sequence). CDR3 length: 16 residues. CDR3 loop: CASSQVFSGRVHEQFF. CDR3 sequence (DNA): TGTGCCAGCAGCCAAGTTTTTAGCGGGAGGGTCCATGAGCAGTTCTTC.

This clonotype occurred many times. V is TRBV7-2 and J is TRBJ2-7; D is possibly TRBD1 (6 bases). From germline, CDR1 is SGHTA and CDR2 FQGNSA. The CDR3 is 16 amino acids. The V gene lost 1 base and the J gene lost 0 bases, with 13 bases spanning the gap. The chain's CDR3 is CASSLDITGSSYEQYF. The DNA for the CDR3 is TGTGCCAGCAGCTTAGATATCACAGGGTCCTCCTACGAGCAGTACTTC.

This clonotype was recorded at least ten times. CDR3 amino acids: CSAQRGEGRNTGELFF. The CDR3 DNA sequence: TGCAGCGCCCAACGGGGGGAGGGCCGAAACACCGGGGAGCTGTTTTTT. This chain joins TRBV29-1 and TRBJ2-2, with 7 positions matching TRBD2. Germline CDR1 reads SQVTM; CDR2 reads ANQGSEA. Germline trimming cut 7 bases from V and 2 bases from J; bases unmatched to any gene: 13. The CDR3 has 16 amino acids.

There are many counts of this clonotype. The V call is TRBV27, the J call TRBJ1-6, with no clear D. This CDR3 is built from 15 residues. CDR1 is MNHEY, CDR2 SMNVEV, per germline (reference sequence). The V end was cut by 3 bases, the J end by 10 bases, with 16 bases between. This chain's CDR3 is CASSFVGLRGSPLHF. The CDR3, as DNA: TGTGCCAGCAGTTTTGTGGGGTTGAGAGGATCACCCCTCCACTTT.

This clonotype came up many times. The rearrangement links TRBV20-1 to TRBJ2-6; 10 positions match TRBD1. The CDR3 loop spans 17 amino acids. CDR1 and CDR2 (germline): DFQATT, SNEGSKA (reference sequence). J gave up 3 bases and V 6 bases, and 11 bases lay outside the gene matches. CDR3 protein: CSAHPGQGDGGANVLTF. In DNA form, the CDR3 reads TGCAGTGCCCACCCAGGACAGGGGGATGGTGGGGCCAACGTCCTGACTTTC.

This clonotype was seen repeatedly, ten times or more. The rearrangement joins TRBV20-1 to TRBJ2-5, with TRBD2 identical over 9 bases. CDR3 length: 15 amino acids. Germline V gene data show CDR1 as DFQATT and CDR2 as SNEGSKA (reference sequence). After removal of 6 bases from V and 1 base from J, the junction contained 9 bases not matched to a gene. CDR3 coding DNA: TGCAGTGCCATTAGCGGGAGTGGAATCCAAGAGACCCAGTACTTC. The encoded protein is CSAISGSGIQETQYF.

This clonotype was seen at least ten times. The CDR3 DNA reads as TGTGCCAGCAGTTGGGGGACAGGAGCGTACGAGCAGTACTTC. Translation gives CASSWGTGAYEQYF. The V call is TRBV6-5, the J call TRBJ2-7; 8 nucleotides align to TRBD1. Germline CDR1 is MNHEY and CDR2 is SVGAGI. V gave up 4 bases and J gave up 4 bases; unmatched junction bases: 6. The CDR3 length is 14 residues.

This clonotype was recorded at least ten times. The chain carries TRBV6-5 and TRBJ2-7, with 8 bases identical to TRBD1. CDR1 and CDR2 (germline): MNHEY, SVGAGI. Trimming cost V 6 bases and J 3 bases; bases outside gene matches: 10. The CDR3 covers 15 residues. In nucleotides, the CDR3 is TGTGCCAGCAGGCCCGGACAGGGAGGCAACTACGAGCAGTACTTC. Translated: CASRPGQGGNYEQYF.

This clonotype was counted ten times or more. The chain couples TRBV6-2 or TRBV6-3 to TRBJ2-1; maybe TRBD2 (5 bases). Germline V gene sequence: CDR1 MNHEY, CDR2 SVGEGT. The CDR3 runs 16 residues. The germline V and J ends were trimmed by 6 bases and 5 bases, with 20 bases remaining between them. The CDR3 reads CASRELDWSVNNEQFF. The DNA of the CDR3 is TGTGCCAGCAGGGAGCTGGACTGGAGTGTGAACAATGAGCAGTTCTTC.

The CDR3 spells CSATGQADKNRQYF. Written as DNA, the CDR3 is TGCAGTGCTACCGGACAGGCGGACAAAAACAGGCAGTACTTC. The chain combines TRBV20-1 with TRBJ2-4, with 7 bases identical to TRBD1. CDR3 length equals 14 residues. CDR1 and CDR2 (germline): DFQATT, SNEGSKA (reference sequence). The ends lost 4 bases at V and 13 bases at J; junction bases unmatched: 16.